This T cell receptor beta chain was captured by sequencing in a study of shared clonotypes between healthy human individuals. Original handling: ImmunoSEQ supplied junction-only sequences lacking quality scores, so filtering was different. The method was immunoSEQ multiplex PCR; TCRdb's version includes in-frame clones alone and lacks a portion of them. V and J calls and clone size are those listed in that table; D and trimming were worked out from the DNA. The sample lists about 2.1 million clones; around 93% were seen once. Concerning this clone itself: Its antigen remains unknown.

From germline, CDR1 is SGHKS and CDR2 YYEKEE (reference sequence). The CDR3 loop spans 16 amino acids. With 10 bases clipped from V and 2 bases from J, the junction kept 18 bases outside the gene matches. Study-wide results and caveats: A small donor pool kept down the genetic and exposure-history diversity that was represented. Across subsets, estimated richness was generally greater for naive than for memory populations. At large depth, rarefaction still showed sorted-subset sequencing to be incomplete.

Naive CD8 cells lacked CD45RO and underwent positive selection for CCR7, leaving out terminally differentiated effector memory CD45RA+ cells. The chain is built from TRBV5-5 and TRBJ2-7; 7 nucleotides match TRBD2. The source material was naive CD8+ T cells from PBMCs. The TCR sequence derives from a man aged 18 to 29 in good health. Some clones in this sample may be carry-over from other donors' samples. CDR3 region: CAGNRFRLAVAYEQYF. CDR3 nucleotide sequence: TGTGCCGGCAACAGGTTCCGGCTAGCGGTAGCCTACGAGCAGTACTTC.